Listed below are T cell receptor beta chains from one sample, sequenced in a study of PD-1 blockade in classical Hodgkin lymphoma. The protocol was immunoSEQ multiplex PCR, while the TCRdb copy is restricted to in-frame clones and leaves out a portion. The profile shows under 35,000 clones, 88% of them singletons. The specimen was CD4+ T cells from blood. These receptors originate from a human donor with classical Hodgkin lymphoma. The CDR3 runs from the conserved cysteine through the conserved F or W. The D gene is left open where the match is weak. Expanded clones get a size class; other rows say once, few or many, or leave the size out.

d_gene	abundance	v_gene	j_gene	len	CDR3aa	CDR3nt
.	.	TRBV6-5	TRBJ1-2	13	CASHRSRNYGYTF	TGTGCCAGCCACCGCTCGAGAAACTATGGCTACACCTTC
TRBD2	.	TRBV7-9	TRBJ2-3	12	CASSIKRDLQYF	TGTGCCAGCAGCATTAAGCGGGATCTGCAGTATTTT
.	.	TRBV2	TRBJ2-2	14	CASSLYLNTGELFF	TGTGCCAGCAGCCTTTACCTGAACACCGGGGAGCTGTTTTTT
.	.	TRBV4-1	TRBJ1-1	11	CASSNPTEAFF	TGCGCCAGCAGTAATCCAACTGAAGCTTTCTTT
.	few	TRBV28	TRBJ2-3	17	CASSKVIGLADTDTQYF	TGTGCCAGCAGTAAGGTCATCGGGCTAGCAGATACAGATACGCAGTATTTT
TRBD2	.	TRBV28	TRBJ2-7	15	CASSLLSGSSYEQYF	TGTGCCAGCAGTTTACTTAGCGGGAGCTCCTACGAGCAGTACTTC
TRBD2	once	TRBV5-1	TRBJ2-3	17	CASSLFGLAGNTDTQYF	TGCGCCAGCAGCTTGTTCGGGTTAGCGGGAAACACAGATACGCAGTATTTT
TRBD2	.	TRBV27	TRBJ2-1	17	CASSSLTSGSGYNEQFF	TGTGCCAGCAGTTCGCTGACTAGCGGGAGTGGATACAATGAGCAGTTCTTC
TRBD1	.	TRBV29-1	TRBJ1-2	19	CSVVGVSGTGVVLENGYTF	TGCAGCGTTGTGGGGGTCTCCGGGACAGGGGTCGTACTGGAAAATGGCTACACCTTC
.	.	TRBV28	TRBJ1-5	11	CASTTHQPQHF	TGTGCCAGCACCACACATCAGCCCCAGCATTTT
.	once	TRBV11-3	TRBJ1-4	13	CASSLGPKEKLFF	TGTGCCAGCAGCTTAGGCCCCAAGGAAAAACTGTTTTTT
TRBD2	.	TRBV27	TRBJ2-4	20	CASSRSGGLAVSLAKNIQYF	TGTGCCAGCAGCCGCAGTGGGGGACTAGCGGTATCACTAGCCAAAAACATTCAGTACTTC
TRBD2	.	TRBV30	TRBJ2-3	19	CAWSVLLQRGRGRTDTQYF	TGTGCCTGGAGTGTACTTCTCCAGCGGGGTCGAGGGAGGACAGATACGCAGTATTTT
.	.	TRBV5-1	TRBJ1-4	16	CASSRLPGRTNEKLFF	TGCGCCAGCAGCCGACTTCCGGGACGGACTAATGAAAAACTGTTTTTT
.	.	TRBV6-5	TRBJ1-4	14	CASNQGRSNEKLFF	TGTGCCAGCAATCAAGGACGGAGTAATGAAAAACTGTTTTTT
TRBD2	few	TRBV2	TRBJ2-5	15	CASSDRSGRGETQYF	TGTGCCAGCAGTGATAGGAGCGGGAGGGGGGAGACCCAGTACTTC